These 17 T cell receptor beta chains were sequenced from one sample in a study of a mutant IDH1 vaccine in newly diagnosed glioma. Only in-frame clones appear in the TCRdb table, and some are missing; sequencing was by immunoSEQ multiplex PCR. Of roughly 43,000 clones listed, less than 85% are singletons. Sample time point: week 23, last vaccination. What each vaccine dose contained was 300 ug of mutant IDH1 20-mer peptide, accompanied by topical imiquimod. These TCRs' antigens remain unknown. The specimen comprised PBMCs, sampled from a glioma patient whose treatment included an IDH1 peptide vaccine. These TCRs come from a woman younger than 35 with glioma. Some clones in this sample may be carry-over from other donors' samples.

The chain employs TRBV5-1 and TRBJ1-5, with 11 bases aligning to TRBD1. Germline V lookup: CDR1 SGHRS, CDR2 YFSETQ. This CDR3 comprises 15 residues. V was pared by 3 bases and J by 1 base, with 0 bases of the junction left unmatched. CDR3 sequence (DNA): TGCGCCAGCAGCTGGACAGGGGGCAGCAATCAGCCCCAGCATTTT. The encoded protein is CASSWTGGSNQPQHF.

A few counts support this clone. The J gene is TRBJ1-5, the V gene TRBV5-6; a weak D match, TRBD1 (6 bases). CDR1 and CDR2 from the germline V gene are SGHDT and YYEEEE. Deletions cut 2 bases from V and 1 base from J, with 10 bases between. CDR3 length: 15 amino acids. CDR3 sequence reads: CASSLRGTSNQPQHF. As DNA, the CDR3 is TGTGCCAGCAGCTTAAGGGGGACCAGCAATCAGCCCCAGCATTTT.

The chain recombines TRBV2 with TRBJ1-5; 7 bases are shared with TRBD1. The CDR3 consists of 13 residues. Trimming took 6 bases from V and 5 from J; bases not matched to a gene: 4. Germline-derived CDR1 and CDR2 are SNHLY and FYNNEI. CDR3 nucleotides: TGTGCCAGCAGCACCGACAGGGATCAGCCCCAGCATTTT. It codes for CASSTDRDQPQHF.

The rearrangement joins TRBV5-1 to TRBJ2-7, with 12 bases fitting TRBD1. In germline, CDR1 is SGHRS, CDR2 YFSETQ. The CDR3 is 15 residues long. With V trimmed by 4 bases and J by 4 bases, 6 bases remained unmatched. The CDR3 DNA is TGCGCCAGCAGCCCCGGGACAGGGGGCGCGTACGAGCAGTACTTC. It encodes CASSPGTGGAYEQYF. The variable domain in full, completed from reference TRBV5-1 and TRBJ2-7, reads KAGVTQTPRYLIKTRGQQVTLSCSPISGHRSVSWYQQTPGQGLQFLFEYFSETQRNKGNFPGRFSGRQFSNSRSEMNVSTLELGDSALYLCASSPGTGGAYEQYFGPGTRLTVT.

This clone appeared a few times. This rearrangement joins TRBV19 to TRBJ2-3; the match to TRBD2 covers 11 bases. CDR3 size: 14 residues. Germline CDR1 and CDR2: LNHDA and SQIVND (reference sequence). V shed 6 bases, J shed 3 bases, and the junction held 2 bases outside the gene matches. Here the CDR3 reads CASRTSGSTDTQYF. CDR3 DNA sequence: TGTGCCAGTAGAACTAGCGGGAGTACAGATACGCAGTATTTT.

This CDR3 reads CASSIGTSGNYEQYF. DNA of the CDR3: TGTGCCAGTAGTATCGGGACTAGCGGGAACTACGAGCAGTACTTC. The genes are TRBV19 and TRBJ2-7, with 13 positions matching TRBD2. This CDR3 contains 15 residues. The germline gives CDR1 LNHDA, CDR2 SQIVND (reference sequence). J gave up 3 bases and V 3 bases, and 2 bases lay outside the gene matches.

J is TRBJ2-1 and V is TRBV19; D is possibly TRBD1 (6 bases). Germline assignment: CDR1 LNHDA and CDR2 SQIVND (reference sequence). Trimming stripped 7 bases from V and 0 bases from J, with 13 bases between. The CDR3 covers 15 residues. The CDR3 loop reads CASTQDRSSYNEQFF. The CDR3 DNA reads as TGTGCCAGTACCCAAGACAGGAGCTCCTACAATGAGCAGTTCTTC.

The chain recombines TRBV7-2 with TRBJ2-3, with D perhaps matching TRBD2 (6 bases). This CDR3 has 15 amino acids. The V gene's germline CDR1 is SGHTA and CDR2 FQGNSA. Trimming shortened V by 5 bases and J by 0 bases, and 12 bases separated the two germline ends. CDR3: CASSNGTFSTDTQYF. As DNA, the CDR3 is TGTGCCAGCAGCAACGGGACTTTTAGCACAGATACGCAGTATTTT.

The CDR3 protein is CASSDATPTSVAETQYF. The CDR3 DNA is TGTGCCAGCAGTGACGCCACCCCGACTAGCGTCGCAGAGACCCAGTACTTC. The chain employs TRBV6-4 and TRBJ2-5, with 8 bases fitting TRBD2. CDR3 length: 17 amino acids. Germline CDR1 and CDR2: MRHNA and SNTAGT. V lost 2 bases, J lost 4 bases, and 12 bases stayed unmatched.

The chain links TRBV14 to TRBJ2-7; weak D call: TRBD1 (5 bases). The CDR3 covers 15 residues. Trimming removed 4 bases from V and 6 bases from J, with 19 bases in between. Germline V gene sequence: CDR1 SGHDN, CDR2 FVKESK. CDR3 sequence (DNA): TGTGCCAGCAGCCGGCCGACAGCCGCTTTTGGCGAGCAGTACTTC. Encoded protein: CASSRPTAAFGEQYF.

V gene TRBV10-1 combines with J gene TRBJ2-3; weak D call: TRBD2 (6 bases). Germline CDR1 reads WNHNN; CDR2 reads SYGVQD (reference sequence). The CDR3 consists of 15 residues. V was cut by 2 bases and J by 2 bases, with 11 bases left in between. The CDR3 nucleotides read TGCGCCAGCAGTGAGGGTAGCGGAGACACAGATACGCAGTATTTT. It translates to CASSEGSGDTDTQYF.

The CDR3 loop is CAWSPDNRSSGNTIYF. The CDR3 DNA follows: TGTGCCTGGAGTCCGGACAACCGTAGCTCTGGAAACACCATATATTTT. The chain uses TRBV30 and TRBJ1-3, with D perhaps TRBD1 (5 bases). Per the germline V gene, CDR1 is GTSNPN and CDR2 is SVGIG (reference sequence). This CDR3 comprises 16 residues. Deletions cut 2 bases from V and 0 bases from J, with 14 bases between.

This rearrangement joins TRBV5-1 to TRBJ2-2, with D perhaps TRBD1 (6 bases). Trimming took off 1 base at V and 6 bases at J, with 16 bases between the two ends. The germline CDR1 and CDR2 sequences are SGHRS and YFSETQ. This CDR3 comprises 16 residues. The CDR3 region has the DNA TGCGCCAGCAGCTTGAGGAGCGTTGGGGGCGCCGGGGAGCTGTTTTTT. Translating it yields CASSLRSVGGAGELFF.

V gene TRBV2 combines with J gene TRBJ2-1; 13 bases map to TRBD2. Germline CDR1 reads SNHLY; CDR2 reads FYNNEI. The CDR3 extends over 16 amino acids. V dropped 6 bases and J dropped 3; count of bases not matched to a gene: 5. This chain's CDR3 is CASSQTSGGRYNEQFF. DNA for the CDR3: TGTGCCAGCAGCCAGACTAGCGGGGGGCGCTACAATGAGCAGTTCTTC.

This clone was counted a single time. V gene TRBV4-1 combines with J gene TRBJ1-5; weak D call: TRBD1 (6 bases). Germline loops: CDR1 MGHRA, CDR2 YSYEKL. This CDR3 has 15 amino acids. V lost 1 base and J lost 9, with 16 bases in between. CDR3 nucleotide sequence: TGCGCCAGCAGCCAAGCCGGGGGCCAGTTGGGGCCCCAGCATTTT. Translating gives CASSQAGGQLGPQHF.

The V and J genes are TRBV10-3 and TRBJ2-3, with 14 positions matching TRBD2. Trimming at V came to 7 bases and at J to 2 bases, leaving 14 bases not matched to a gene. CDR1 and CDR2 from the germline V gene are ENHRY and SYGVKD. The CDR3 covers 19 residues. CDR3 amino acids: CAIKTGTSGRTGPTDTQYF. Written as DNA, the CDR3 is TGTGCCATCAAAACGGGGACTAGCGGGAGAACAGGACCCACAGATACGCAGTATTTT.

The CDR3 DNA follows: TGTGCCAGCAGCGCCGGACCGTTCAATGAGCAGTTCTTC. Protein: CASSAGPFNEQFF. The chain employs TRBV9 and TRBJ2-1, with no clear D. Germline V gene lookup returns CDR1 SGDLS and CDR2 YYNGEE. This CDR3 spans 13 amino acids. The V end was cut by 3 bases, the J end by 6 bases, with 10 bases between. Full variable domain (outside the CDR3, taken from reference TRBV9 and TRBJ2-1): DSGVTQTPKHLITATGQRVTLRCSPRSGDLSVYWYQQSLDQGLQFLIQYYNGEERAKGNILERFSAQQFPDLHSELNLSSLELGDSALYFCASSAGPFNEQFFGPGTRLTVL.